Each of the 13 T cell receptor beta chains below was sequenced from the same sample in a study of blood T cell repertoires in COVID-19. The repertoire was sequenced with immunoSEQ multiplex PCR; TCRdb's copy has only in-frame clones and lacks some. The table includes approximately 130,000 clones, over 80% detected once. Specimen: PBMCs or T cells enriched from blood (not recorded which). These receptors were obtained from a man aged 30-40 years who had recovered from COVID-19.

This clone was observed a few times. This sequence joins TRBV24-1 and TRBJ2-3; the match to TRBD1 covers 9 bases. CDR3 length equals 17 residues. V dropped 5 bases and J dropped 2; count of bases not matched to a gene: 10. CDR1 and CDR2 from the germline V gene are KGHDR and SFDVKD. CDR3: CATSAQAGTGSTDTQYF. The CDR3 DNA sequence: TGTGCCACCAGTGCCCAAGCCGGGACAGGGTCCACAGATACGCAGTATTTT.

This clone was seen just once. The gene calls are TRBV29-1 and TRBJ2-7; a weak D match, TRBD1 (5 bases). Per germline, CDR1 SQVTM and CDR2 ANQGSEA. Trimming cost V 5 bases and J 0 bases, with 11 bases left between them. CDR3 length equals 13 residues. The CDR3 spells CSVRTSSSYEQYF. The CDR3 nucleotides read TGCAGCGTTAGGACATCGAGCTCCTACGAGCAGTACTTC.

V usage is TRBV7-9 and J usage is TRBJ1-2, with 7 bases that match TRBD1. The germline V gene has CDR1 SEHNR and CDR2 FQNEAQ (reference sequence). V dropped 11 bases and J dropped 3; count of bases not matched to a gene: 6. The CDR3 spans 12 residues. CDR3 DNA sequence: TGTGCCTTCAGTCAGGGGGACTATGGCTACACCTTC. Translation: CAFSQGDYGYTF.

The V gene is TRBV6-5, the J gene TRBJ2-2, with a tentative D call TRBD1 (6 bases). The CDR3 runs 14 residues. Germline CDR1 and CDR2: MNHEY and SVGAGI. V dropped 4 bases and J dropped 1 base, with 7 bases sitting between them. This chain's CDR3 is CASSLDRNTGELFF. Written as DNA, the CDR3 is TGTGCCAGCAGTTTGGACAGGAACACCGGGGAGCTGTTTTTT.

The chain employs TRBV3-1 (or the pseudogene TRBV3-2) and TRBJ2-5; tentatively, D is TRBD2 (5 bases). The V and J ends lost 0 bases and 1 base respectively, with 12 bases between them. CDR3 size: 16 residues. Germline values: CDR1 LGHDT, CDR2 YNNKEL (reference sequence). The chain's CDR3 is CASSQDTGIVQETQYF. DNA of the CDR3: TGTGCCAGCAGCCAAGATACCGGGATCGTCCAAGAGACCCAGTACTTC.

V gene TRBV6-5 combines with J gene TRBJ2-7; 11 bases map to TRBD2. The CDR3 spans 14 residues. V shed 5 bases and J 4 bases; nucleotides not matched to a gene: 4. Germline CDR1 and CDR2: MNHEY and SVGAGI. CDR3 sequence: CASSLLAGVYEQYF. CDR3 DNA sequence: TGTGCCAGCAGTCTACTAGCGGGAGTTTACGAGCAGTACTTC.

The gene calls are TRBV18 and TRBJ1-3, with a weak D call TRBD1 (5 bases). V shed 0 bases and J shed 5 bases, with 5 bases lying between them. The CDR3 runs to 13 residues. The germline CDR1 and CDR2 sequences are KGHSH and LQKENI. CDR3 bases: TGTGCCAGCTCACCACCGGGGCGAAACACCATATATTTT. This codes for CASSPPGRNTIYF. Complete variable domain (other parts from reference TRBV18 and TRBJ1-3): NAGVMQNPRHLVRRRGQEARLRCSPMKGHSHVYWYRQLPEEGLKFMVYLQKENIIDESGMPKERFSAEFPKEGPSILRIQQVVRGDSAAYFCASSPPGRNTIYFGEGSWLTVV.

The chain carries TRBV6-8 and TRBJ2-7, with a possible D match to TRBD1 (5 bases). CDR3 size: 15 residues. V shed 6 bases and J shed 3 bases, with 18 bases lying between them. Germline CDR1 MNHGY, CDR2 SAAAGT. This CDR3 reads CASSKDRTFHYEQYF. As DNA, the CDR3 is TGTGCCAGCAGCAAAGACAGAACTTTCCACTACGAGCAGTACTTC.

The rearrangement uses TRBV11-2 and TRBJ1-3, with D tentatively TRBD1 (5 bases). The V gene's germline CDR1 is SGHAT and CDR2 FQNNGV. The CDR3 spans 15 residues. Trimming removed 2 bases at V and 1 base at J, with 9 bases between. CDR3 bases: TGTGCCAGCAGCTTACAGGGTTCATCTGGAAACACCATATATTTT. Residues: CASSLQGSSGNTIYF.

The J gene is TRBJ1-6, the V gene TRBV19; 9 nucleotides agree with TRBD1. J gave up 9 bases and V 5 bases, and 11 bases lay outside the gene matches. This CDR3 has 16 residues. Germline CDR1 and CDR2: LNHDA and SQIVND (reference sequence). This chain's CDR3 is CASSVPPGQGGSPLHF. In nucleotides, the CDR3 is TGTGCCAGTAGTGTTCCGCCGGGACAGGGTGGTTCACCCCTCCACTTT.

The V gene is TRBV20-1, the J gene TRBJ1-2; TRBD1 might be the D (6 bases). CDR1 DFQATT and CDR2 SNEGSKA come from the germline V gene (reference sequence). This CDR3 comprises 11 residues. Deletions cut 5 bases from V and 3 bases from J, with 7 bases between. CDR3 region: CSAGGDYGYTF. The CDR3 DNA follows: TGCAGTGCTGGGGGCGACTATGGCTACACCTTC.

The chain employs TRBV2 and TRBJ2-7; D is uncertain. The CDR3 consists of 11 residues. V gave up 5 bases and J gave up 6 bases, with 8 bases separating them. From germline, CDR1 is SNHLY and CDR2 FYNNEI. DNA of the CDR3: TGTGCCAGCAGTCTTTCCCTCGAGCAGTACGTC. Its protein product is CASSLSLEQYV.

This chain uses TRBV7-6 with TRBJ2-3, with TRBD1 matching over 8 bases. Germline values: CDR1 SGHVS, CDR2 FNYEAQ. This CDR3 region has 15 residues. V lost 1 base and J lost 4; bases outside the gene matches: 4. The CDR3 region is CASSLGQGTSDTQYF. CDR3 nucleotide sequence: TGTGCCAGCAGCTTAGGACAGGGGACCTCAGATACGCAGTATTTT.